This T cell receptor (beta chain) originates from a study of monozygotic twins with inflammatory bowel disease. Study-wide points: TCRbeta diversity (inverse Simpson) was lower in IBD patients than in healthy co-twins.

The UMIs contained a 6-nucleotide sample barcode. They were added by template switching during cDNA synthesis. With the 5' RACE reads reprocessed, TCRdb shows one record per CDR3 protein and no DNA. The sample totals 110,000 to 150,000 distinct CDR3 sequences; its top ten clones hold 1% to 1.5%. There are 15 residues in the CDR3. From germline, CDR1 is DFQATT and CDR2 SNEGSKA (reference sequence). Details on this clonotype: What it recognizes is unknown.

The TCR was taken from a human donor with ulcerative colitis or Crohn's disease, or a healthy co-twin of an affected twin (not recorded which). The sequenced sample was blood. The rearrangement uses TRBV20-1 and TRBJ2-3; checking the TCRdb D call of TRBD2 is not possible without DNA. This CDR3 reads CSARESLAGEYTQYF.